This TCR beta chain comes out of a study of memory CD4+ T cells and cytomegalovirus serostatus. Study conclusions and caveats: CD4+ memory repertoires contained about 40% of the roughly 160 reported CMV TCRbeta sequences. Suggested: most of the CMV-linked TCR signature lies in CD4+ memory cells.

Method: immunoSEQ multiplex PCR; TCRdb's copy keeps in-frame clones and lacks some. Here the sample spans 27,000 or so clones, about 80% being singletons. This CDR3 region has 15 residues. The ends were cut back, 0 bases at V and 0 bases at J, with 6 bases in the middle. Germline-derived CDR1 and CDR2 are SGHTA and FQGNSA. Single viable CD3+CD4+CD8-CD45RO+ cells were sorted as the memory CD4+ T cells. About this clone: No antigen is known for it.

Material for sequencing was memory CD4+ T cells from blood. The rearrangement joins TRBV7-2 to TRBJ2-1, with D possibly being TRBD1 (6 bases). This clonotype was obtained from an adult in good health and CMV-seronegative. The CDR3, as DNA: TGTGCCAGCAGCTTAGCGGGGGCCTCCTACAATGAGCAGTTCTTC. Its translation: CASSLAGASYNEQFF.